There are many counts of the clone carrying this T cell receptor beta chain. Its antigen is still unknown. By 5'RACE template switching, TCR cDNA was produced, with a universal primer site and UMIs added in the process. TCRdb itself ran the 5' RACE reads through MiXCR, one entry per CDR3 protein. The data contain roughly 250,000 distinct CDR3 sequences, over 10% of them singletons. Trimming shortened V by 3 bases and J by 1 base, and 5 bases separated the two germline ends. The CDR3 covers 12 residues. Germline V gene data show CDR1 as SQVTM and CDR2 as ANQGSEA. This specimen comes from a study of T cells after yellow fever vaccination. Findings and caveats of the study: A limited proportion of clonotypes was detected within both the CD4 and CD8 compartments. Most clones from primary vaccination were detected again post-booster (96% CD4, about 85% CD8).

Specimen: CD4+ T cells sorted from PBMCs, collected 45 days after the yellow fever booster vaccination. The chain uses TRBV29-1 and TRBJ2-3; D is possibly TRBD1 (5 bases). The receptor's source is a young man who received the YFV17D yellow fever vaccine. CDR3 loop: CSVDRGTDTQYF. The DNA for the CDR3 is TGCAGCGTTGACAGGGGCACAGATACGCAGTATTTT.